The clone carrying this T cell receptor (beta chain) was counted ten times or more. The data were taken from a study of human T cells and chemical hapten exposure. Time point specified: patch test 1, 2 weeks after DPC sensitization. Indicated treatment: therapeutic diphenylcyclopropenone sensitization with weekly scalp DPC. Individual cDNA molecules had unique molecular identifiers attached to them by the library. A single record per CDR3 protein comes from TCRdb applying MiXCR to the RACE reads. The sample includes 95,000 to 150,000 distinct CDR3 sequences, approximately 14% seen only once; the top ten take around 0.99%. With 0 bases clipped from V and 9 bases from J, the junction kept 8 bases outside the gene matches. Looked up from germline, CDR1 is KGHSH and CDR2 is LQKENI. The CDR3 spans 15 residues.

The sample was whole blood, taken in connection with sensitization to the hapten diphenylcyclopropenone (DPC). This clonotype was sampled from a man aged 18-30 years with alopecia areata. Some clones in this sample may be carry-over from other donors' samples. This chain connects TRBV18 to TRBJ1-5, with 7 bases matching TRBD1. DNA for the CDR3: TGTGCCAGCTCACCACCCGGGACAGAGAACTGGCCCCAGCATTTT. Translating it yields CASSPPGTENWPQHF.